A single sample gave rise to the 10 T cell receptor beta chains below, sequenced in a study of CD8 T cells in ankylosing spondylitis. Findings and limits, study-wide: Blood of patients with ankylosing spondylitis appeared to be characterized by a TCR beta motif of about eight highly homologous variants.

These receptors' targets are unknown. In TCRdb, the 5' RACE reads were re-called with MiXCR into one record per CDR3 protein. The sample yields some 450,000 distinct CDR3 sequences, 17% seen once. Source material: blood, either unsorted or a sorted T cell fraction (not recorded which). These receptors were collected from a male donor with ankylosing spondylitis.

The chain joins TRBV15 to TRBJ2-7; 9 positions match TRBD1. V lost 3 bases and J lost 3; bases outside the gene matches: 3. The CDR3 has 14 amino acids. The V gene's germline CDR1 is LNHNV and CDR2 YYDKDF (reference sequence). The CDR3 sequence is CATSRPTGGYEQYF. The CDR3 DNA is TGTGCCACCAGCAGGCCGACAGGGGGCTACGAGCAGTACTTC. The entire variable domain, with the rest obtained from reference TRBV15 and TRBJ2-7, is as follows: DAMVIQNPRYQVTQFGKPVTLSCSQTLNHNVMYWYQQKSSQAPKLLFHYYDKDFNNEADTPDNFQSRRPNTSFCFLDIRSPGLGDTAMYLCATSRPTGGYEQYFGPGTRLTVT.

This clonotype was detected a few times. The chain carries TRBV20-1 and TRBJ1-1; the D is unclear. V lost 0 bases, J lost 2 bases, and 25 bases lay in between. The CDR3 extends over 19 amino acids. Germline V gives CDR1 DFQATT, CDR2 SNEGSKA (reference sequence). The CDR3 bases are TGCAGTGCTAGAGACCCCCTTAGAAGTAGCTTGAGTCCCAACACTGAAGCTTTCTTT. Translation gives CSARDPLRSSLSPNTEAFF.

The sample holds many counts of this clonotype. The V and J genes are TRBV7-2 and TRBJ2-7, with 10 bases that match TRBD2. This CDR3 has 13 amino acids. The germline CDR1 and CDR2 sequences are SGHTA and FQGNSA. The V gene end was trimmed by 4 bases and the J gene end by 6 bases; junction bases not matched to a gene: 3. The CDR3 DNA follows: TGTGCCAGCAGCTCGACTAGCGGGCTCGAGCAGTACTTC. Encoded protein: CASSSTSGLEQYF.

This chain links TRBV25-1 with TRBJ2-5, with D perhaps TRBD2 (5 bases). Trimming pared 6 bases from V and 2 bases from J, leaving 16 bases between. The CDR3 is 15 amino acids. The germline gives CDR1 MGHDK, CDR2 SYGVNS. DNA for the CDR3: TGTGCCAGCAGCGACACGGGCCCGGGGCAAGAGACCCAGTACTTC. It translates to CASSDTGPGQETQYF.

This clonotype was found many times. DNA for the CDR3: TGTGCCAGCAGAGAGACCGGGACGCCCTATGGCTACACCTTC. This codes for CASRETGTPYGYTF. This rearrangement joins TRBV28 to TRBJ1-2; D is possibly TRBD1 (5 bases). Deletions cut 6 bases from V and 4 bases from J, with 15 bases between. This CDR3 spans 14 amino acids. Germline assignment: CDR1 MDHEN and CDR2 SYDVKM.

This clonotype has just a few counts. The chain couples TRBV20-1 to TRBJ2-1; perhaps TRBD2 as D (6 bases). The germline V and J ends were trimmed by 2 bases and 8 bases, with 13 bases remaining between them. Germline loops: CDR1 DFQATT, CDR2 SNEGSKA (reference sequence). This CDR3 contains 13 residues. The CDR3 region has the DNA TGCAGTGCTAGATTTTGGGGGGTTTATGAGCAGTTCTTC. Protein: CSARFWGVYEQFF.

This clonotype was seen only a few times. This chain connects TRBV19 to TRBJ2-6; the D is unclear. Per the germline V gene, CDR1 is LNHDA and CDR2 is SQIVND (reference sequence). This CDR3 has 14 amino acids. V was pared by 6 bases and J by 3 bases, with 9 bases between. CDR3 loop: CASRITVGANVLTF. The CDR3 nucleotides read TGTGCCAGTAGGATAACGGTTGGGGCCAACGTCCTGACTTTC. The full variable domain, its missing parts supplied by reference TRBV19 and TRBJ2-6, is DGGITQSPKYLFRKEGQNVTLSCEQNLNHDAMYWYRQDPGQGLRLIYYSQIVNDFQKGDIAEGYSVSREKKESFPLTVTSAQKNPTAFYLCASRITVGANVLTFGAGSRLTVL.

The chain has TRBV20-1 and TRBJ2-3; 8 bases line up with TRBD1. Germline CDR1 DFQATT, CDR2 SNEGSKA (reference sequence). Trimming cost V 0 bases and J 2 bases; bases outside gene matches: 7. The CDR3 is made up of 16 amino acids. CDR3 sequence reads: CSARDIRDRNTDTQYF. As DNA, the CDR3 is TGCAGTGCTAGAGATATCAGGGACAGGAACACAGATACGCAGTATTTT.

V gene TRBV29-1 combines with J gene TRBJ1-3; D gene unclear. This CDR3 contains 15 residues. V was trimmed by 6 bases and J by 0 bases, leaving 15 bases between them. Germline assignment: CDR1 SQVTM and CDR2 ANQGSEA. Written as DNA, the CDR3 is TGCAGCGTCCAATCCCCCGGGGTCTCTGGAAACACCATATATTTT. It encodes CSVQSPGVSGNTIYF. Full variable domain (rest looked up from reference TRBV29-1 and TRBJ1-3): SAVISQKPSRDICQRGTSLTIQCQVDSQVTMMFWYRQQPGQSLTLIATANQGSEATYESGFVIDKFPISRPNLTFSTLTVSNMSPEDSSIYLCSVQSPGVSGNTIYFGEGSWLTVV.

This chain links TRBV5-1 with TRBJ1-2; weak D call: TRBD1 (5 bases). This CDR3 has 15 amino acids. Germline loops: CDR1 SGHRS, CDR2 YFSETQ. V dropped 1 base and J dropped 4 bases, with 14 bases sitting between them. The CDR3 sequence is CASSLRRGAPYGYTF. The CDR3 nucleotides are TGCGCCAGCAGCTTGAGGAGGGGCGCGCCCTATGGCTACACCTTC.